Included here is one T cell receptor (beta chain) sequence, with context. This record belongs to a study of blood T cell repertoires in COVID-19. Study-wide context: The origin of the acute and convalescent COVID-19 samples was the United States, Italy and Spain. T cells, B-cell-depleted T cells, or PBMCs provided the cDNA or gDNA that served as material.

The protocol was immunoSEQ multiplex PCR, while the TCRdb copy is restricted to in-frame clones and leaves out a portion. The repertoire holds 150,000 to 200,000 clones, approximately 91% seen once, with 0.45% to 0.65% in the top ten. Per germline, CDR1 MNHEY and CDR2 SMNVEV (reference sequence). The CDR3 covers 17 residues. Trimming removed 5 bases from V and 4 bases from J; junction bases left unmatched: 11. The sample taken for sequencing was peripheral blood. This receptor was obtained from a man between 50 and 59 years old with acute or convalescent COVID-19. The chain joins TRBV27 to TRBJ2-1; 10 nucleotides match TRBD2. CDR3 bases: TGTGCCAGCAGTCCCATCGGCCTAGCGGGAGAGTACAATGAGCAGTTCTTC. It codes for CASSPIGLAGEYNEQFF.